The 17 T cell receptor beta chains reported below all come from one sample, sequenced in a study of blood T cells in healthy people across ages. A sample-barcoded 5' primer and a J-beta primer mix were used in a second PCR of roughly 7 to 12 cycles. MiXCR, run by TCRdb on the 5' RACE reads, gives a single entry per CDR3 protein. This table holds 900,000 to 950,000 distinct CDR3 sequences, just under 30% found once. These same records also appear under a second study, on T cells of mothers and their children.

Material for sequencing was blood. Receptors were obtained from a middle-aged woman in good health.

The chain carries TRBV2 and TRBJ1-5, with D maybe TRBD1 (5 bases). Germline V gives CDR1 SNHLY, CDR2 FYNNEI. V lost 4 bases and J lost 2, with 6 bases in between. The CDR3 has 13 amino acids. This CDR3 is CASSVRGNQPQHF. In DNA form, the CDR3 reads TGTGCCAGCAGTGTCAGGGGCAATCAGCCCCAGCATTTT.

In its sample, this clonotype was seen a few times. The chain carries TRBV5-6 and TRBJ1-6; D unresolved. This CDR3 contains 14 residues. V lost 5 bases to trimming and J lost 8 bases, with 14 bases between them. Germline CDR1 is SGHDT and CDR2 is YYEEEE. The CDR3 reads CASSSETSDSPLHF. CDR3 DNA: TGTGCCAGCAGTTCAGAAACATCGGATTCACCCCTCCACTTT.

The J gene is TRBJ2-3, the V gene TRBV30; 7 bases map to TRBD2. Germline CDR1 reads GTSNPN; CDR2 reads SVGIG (reference sequence). V was pared by 0 bases and J by 1 base, with 1 base of the junction left unmatched. The CDR3 loop spans 14 amino acids. CDR3: CAWSVGGGTDTQYF. The CDR3, as DNA: TGTGCCTGGAGTGTTGGGGGGGGCACAGATACGCAGTATTTT.

This clonotype was observed many times. One end of the junction fails to match germline, which may point to a read error. The chain is built from TRBV7-7 and TRBJ2-7; D is ambiguous. The CDR3 consists of 13 residues. Germline V gives CDR1 SSHAT, CDR2 FNYEAQ (reference sequence). CDR3 sequence: CASSLSQDYEQYF. CDR3 in DNA: TGTGCTAGCAGCTTATCACAAGACTACGAGCAGTACTTC.

The table lists this clonotype with many counts. V and J are TRBV3-1 and TRBJ2-7; weak D call: TRBD2 (6 bases). Trimming removed 1 base at V and 2 bases at J, with 12 bases between. Germline V CDR1 and CDR2: LGHDT, YNNKEL (reference sequence). This CDR3 has 15 residues. CDR3 region: CASSQVWRGAYEQYF. The CDR3 DNA follows: TGTGCCAGCAGCCAAGTATGGCGGGGCGCCTACGAGCAGTACTTC.

This clonotype was seen repeatedly, ten times or more. V and J are TRBV12-3 or TRBV12-4 and TRBJ2-1, with a tentative D call TRBD1 (6 bases). Trimming took off 6 bases at V and 5 bases at J, with 11 bases between the two ends. This CDR3 has 13 residues. CDR3 protein: CASSSDRNNEQFF. DNA of the CDR3: TGTGCCAGCAGCTCGGACAGAAACAATGAGCAGTTCTTC.

The chain links TRBV7-2 to TRBJ2-3; the match to TRBD2 covers 7 bases. Germline CDR1 SGHTA, CDR2 FQGNSA. The V segment lost 5 bases and the J segment 2 bases; nucleotides outside the gene matches: 4. The CDR3 is 14 amino acids. CDR3 sequence reads: CASSGGGPTDTQYF. Here the CDR3 DNA reads TGTGCCAGCAGCGGCGGGGGACCCACAGATACGCAGTATTTT. Variable domain in full (rest from reference TRBV7-2 and TRBJ2-3): GAGVSQSPSNKVTEKGKDVELRCDPISGHTALYWYRQSLGQGLEFLIYFQGNSAPDKSGLPSDRFSAERTGGSVSTLTIQRTQQEDSAVYLCASSGGGPTDTQYFGPGTRLTVL.

Remarks on this clonotype: A much more abundant neighbour one base away suggests this may be a read error. This rearrangement joins TRBV4-1 to TRBJ2-3; TRBD1 or TRBD2 may be the D gene (5 bases each). Deletions cut 5 bases from V and 1 base from J, with 13 bases between. The CDR3 sequence is 15 residues long. CDR1 and CDR2 from the germline V gene are MGHRA and YSYEKL. CDR3 amino acids: CASSSRGQRTDTQYF. CDR3 bases: TGCGCCAGCAGCTCCCGGGGCCAACGCACAGATACGCAGTATTTT.

Only a few counts were recorded for this clonotype. The chain carries TRBV5-8 and TRBJ1-5; D might be TRBD1 (5 bases). V was cut by 4 bases and J by 2 bases, with 16 bases left in between. The germline V gene encodes CDR1 SGHTS and CDR2 YDEGEE. The CDR3 is made up of 16 amino acids. The CDR3, as DNA: TGTGCCAGCAGCCACGGACCAGGGTTGGGCAATCAGCCCCAGCATTTT. Amino acids: CASSHGPGLGNQPQHF. The full variable domain, with the rest looked up from reference TRBV5-8 and TRBJ1-5, is EAGVTQSPTHLIKTRGQQATLRCSPISGHTSVYWYQQALGLGLQFLLWYDEGEERNRGNFPPRFSGRQFPNYSSELNVNALELEDSALYLCASSHGPGLGNQPQHFGDGTRLSIL.

The gene calls are TRBV20-1 and TRBJ1-2; tentative D call: TRBD1 (5 bases). Germline assignment: CDR1 DFQATT and CDR2 SNEGSKA (reference sequence). V was trimmed by 4 bases and J by 8 bases, leaving 8 bases between them. The CDR3 contains 10 residues. CDR3 protein: CSATGGGYTF. The CDR3 region has the DNA TGCAGTGCTACGGGGGGGGGCTACACCTTC.

In its sample, this clonotype was seen a few times. The V and J genes are TRBV5-1 and TRBJ1-6; 9 positions agree with TRBD1. Germline V lookup: CDR1 SGHRS, CDR2 YFSETQ. This CDR3 contains 14 residues. V gave up 4 bases and J gave up 10 bases; unmatched junction bases: 6. The CDR3 loop reads CASSPGQGRSPLHF. As DNA, the CDR3 is TGCGCCAGCAGCCCAGGACAGGGGCGATCACCCCTCCACTTT.

The sample holds many counts of this clonotype. The J gene is TRBJ1-2, the V gene TRBV3-1; 7 nucleotides line up with TRBD1. The V gene end was trimmed by 4 bases and the J gene end by 1 base; junction bases not matched to a gene: 3. Looked up from germline, CDR1 is LGHDT and CDR2 is YNNKEL (reference sequence). The CDR3 is 14 residues long. The CDR3 nucleotides read TGTGCCAGCAGCCGGGACAGAGATAACTATGGCTACACCTTC. Protein: CASSRDRDNYGYTF.

The chain is built from TRBV11-2 and TRBJ2-7; TRBD2 matches 13 bases. The CDR3 consists of 15 residues. Per the germline V gene, CDR1 is SGHAT and CDR2 is FQNNGV. After removal of 5 bases from V and 3 bases from J, the junction contained 4 bases not matched to a gene. The CDR3 spells CASSLTSGGFYEQYF. The CDR3 coding sequence is TGTGCCAGCAGCCTGACTAGCGGGGGGTTCTACGAGCAGTACTTC.

The table lists this clonotype with a few counts. This chain links TRBV27 with TRBJ2-3; no clear D. The CDR3 has 14 residues. Trimming cost V 4 bases and J 3 bases, with 11 bases left between them. Germline CDR1 reads MNHEY; CDR2 reads SMNVEV (reference sequence). For the CDR3, the DNA is TGTGCCAGCAGTTCCTTTGGGCCGACAGATACGCAGTATTTT. Its protein is CASSSFGPTDTQYF.

The gene calls are TRBV28 and TRBJ1-1; 9 nucleotides agree with TRBD1. With 7 bases clipped from V and 1 base from J, the junction kept 13 bases outside the gene matches. Germline assignment: CDR1 MDHEN and CDR2 SYDVKM. The CDR3 length is 17 residues. CDR3 amino acids: CASTRDRVSGENTEAFF. The CDR3 nucleotides read TGTGCCAGCACACGGGACAGGGTGTCTGGAGAGAACACTGAAGCTTTCTTT.

In its sample, this clonotype was seen many times. This sequence joins TRBV9 and TRBJ2-3; the D is unclear. Germline V lookup: CDR1 SGDLS, CDR2 YYNGEE. The V end was cut by 0 bases, the J end by 0 bases, with 5 bases between. The CDR3 length is 14 residues. For the CDR3, the DNA is TGTGCCAGCAGCGTAGACGGTAGCACAGATACGCAGTATTTT. Its protein product is CASSVDGSTDTQYF.

This clonotype has ten or more counts. The chain joins TRBV4-3 to TRBJ1-2; D is possibly TRBD1 (5 bases). Germline loops: CDR1 LGHNA, CDR2 YSLEER. This CDR3 is 14 amino acids long. The germline V and J ends were trimmed by 1 base and 8 bases, with 14 bases remaining between them. Here the CDR3 reads CASSQVQAGAGYTF. DNA of the CDR3: TGCGCCAGCAGCCAAGTACAGGCCGGGGCCGGCTACACCTTC.